These 6 T cell receptor beta chains originate from one sample sequenced in a study of cytomegalovirus exposure and HLA in healthy donors. Data came from immunoSEQ multiplex PCR; TCRdb stores just in-frame clones and leaves some out. The sample has over 200,000 clones, 88% seen once. The sample comprised PBMCs. These receptors came from a woman aged 18-30 years in good health and CMV-seronegative.

This sequence joins TRBV5-1 and TRBJ2-7, with 12 bases lining up with TRBD1. J was trimmed by 6 bases and V by 3 bases; bases with no gene match: 4. Germline lookup yields CDR1 SGHRS and CDR2 YFSETQ. This CDR3 is 14 amino acids long. CDR3 loop: CASSSGTGGAEQYF. DNA of the CDR3: TGCGCCAGCAGCTCCGGGACAGGGGGCGCCGAGCAGTACTTC.

The chain links TRBV20-1 to TRBJ1-2; D ambiguous. The CDR3 has 11 residues. V was trimmed by 1 base and J by 4 bases, leaving 4 bases between them. CDR1 DFQATT and CDR2 SNEGSKA come from the germline V gene (reference sequence). The DNA of the CDR3 is TGCAGTGCTAGAGTCGGCTATGGCTACACCTTC. This translates into CSARVGYGYTF.

The chain links TRBV2 to TRBJ1-1; D uncertain. CDR3 size: 13 residues. Trimming left V 5 bases short and J 5 bases short, with 12 bases between. Germline V gene lookup returns CDR1 SNHLY and CDR2 FYNNEI. CDR3 bases: TGTGCCAGCAGTCCGCGCGGGGTTACTGAAGCTTTCTTT. It yields the protein CASSPRGVTEAFF.

The chain links TRBV21-1 to TRBJ2-5; the table's D gene call, TRBD2, was not cross checked with the DNA. TRBV21-1 corresponds to a pseudogene. This CDR3 spans 16 amino acids. The CDR3 bases are TGTGCCAGCAGCTACGCGCTAGGAGGCGTCCAAGAGACCCAGTACTTC. Its protein is CASSYALGGVQETQYF.

The chain joins TRBV5-6 to TRBJ2-5; TRBD2 matches at 10 bases. With V trimmed by 0 bases and J by 3 bases, 2 bases remained unmatched. CDR1 SGHDT and CDR2 YYEEEE come from the germline V gene. The CDR3 runs 15 residues. The CDR3 bases are TGTGCCAGCAGCTTGGTAACTAGCGGGGAAGAGACCCAGTACTTC. The encoded protein is CASSLVTSGEETQYF.

V gene TRBV27 combines with J gene TRBJ2-7, with a tentative D call TRBD1 (5 bases). CDR3 size: 14 residues. Germline V gives CDR1 MNHEY, CDR2 SMNVEV (reference sequence). Trimming pared 2 bases from V and 3 bases from J, leaving 11 bases between. This CDR3 reads CASSLEGAHYEQYF. CDR3 coding DNA: TGTGCCAGCAGTTTAGAAGGGGCCCACTACGAGCAGTACTTC.